The 3 T cell receptor beta chains below all came from one sample that was sequenced in a study of cytomegalovirus exposure and HLA in healthy donors. The PCR made use of 60 Vbeta and 13 Jbeta primers. Assay: immunoSEQ multiplex PCR; the TCRdb copy retains only in-frame clones and omits some. The table includes 150,000 to 200,000 clones, about 81% detected once. The material sequenced was PBMCs. These TCRs come from a girl under 10 years old in good health and CMV-seropositive.

The chain carries TRBV15 and TRBJ1-1; D not certain. V gave up 7 bases and J gave up 0 bases, with 9 bases separating them. This CDR3 is 13 amino acids long. Germline V CDR1 and CDR2: LNHNV, YYDKDF (reference sequence). This chain's CDR3 is CATKQTMNTEAFF. CDR3 sequence (DNA): TGTGCCACCAAACAGACCATGAACACTGAAGCTTTCTTT.

The chain couples TRBV19 to TRBJ2-3, with 14 bases fitting TRBD2. CDR1 is LNHDA, CDR2 SQIVND, per germline (reference sequence). J lost 3 bases, V lost 7 bases, and 12 bases had no gene match. CDR3 size: 18 residues. CDR3 sequence: CASKGGLAGDRSTDTQYF. The CDR3 coding sequence is TGTGCCAGTAAGGGGGGACTAGCGGGAGATCGATCAACAGATACGCAGTATTTT.

V and J are TRBV30 and TRBJ2-1; maybe TRBD2 (6 bases). The V end lost 0 bases, the J end lost 3 bases, and 18 bases lay between the germline ends. This CDR3 is built from 17 residues. Germline lookup yields CDR1 GTSNPN and CDR2 SVGIG (reference sequence). CDR3 sequence reads: CAWSVRSGWDNYNEQFF. The CDR3 DNA reads TGTGCCTGGAGTGTACGGAGCGGGTGGGATAACTACAATGAGCAGTTCTTC.